The 5 T cell receptor beta chains in this list originate from one sample, sequenced in a study of T cell responses to AZD1222 COVID-19 vaccine. Sequencing used immunoSEQ multiplex PCR; TCRdb keeps in-frame clones, though not all of them. Of approximately 150,000 clones listed, around nine tenths are singletons. Sample: peripheral blood, taken 28 days after the second AZD1222 dose. The receptors derive from an adult who received the AZD1222 COVID-19 vaccine.

The rearrangement joins TRBV29-1 to TRBJ2-1; 11 nucleotides line up with TRBD2. The CDR3 consists of 17 residues. Germline V gives CDR1 SQVTM, CDR2 ANQGSEA. V gave up 3 bases and J gave up 6 bases; unmatched junction bases: 13. CDR3 DNA: TGCAGCGTTGATATAGCGGGAGGGTCGGGACAGATCAATGAGCAGTTCTTC. It specifies CSVDIAGGSGQINEQFF.

The V and J genes are TRBV25-1 and TRBJ1-1; D not resolved. CDR3 length: 13 residues. The V gene's germline CDR1 is MGHDK and CDR2 SYGVNS. With 4 bases removed from V and 0 bases from J, the gap between germline ends came to 6 bases. Here the CDR3 DNA reads TGTGCCAGCAGTGCGTCAATGAACACTGAAGCTTTCTTT. Translated: CASSASMNTEAFF.

The V and J genes are TRBV3-1 (or the pseudogene TRBV3-2) and TRBJ1-2; D remains unclear. The CDR3 sequence is 14 residues long. Trimming cost V 5 bases and J 3 bases, with 13 bases left between them. The germline CDR1 and CDR2 sequences are LGHDT and YNNKEL (reference sequence). CDR3: CASSSSIGDYGYTF. The CDR3 DNA sequence: TGTGCCAGCAGCTCTAGTATTGGGGACTATGGCTACACCTTC.

The chain couples TRBV6-6 to TRBJ1-2; 8 bases map to TRBD1. The CDR3 is 13 amino acids. The V and J ends lost 5 bases and 8 bases, in that order; junction bases with no gene match: 7. Germline values: CDR1 MNHNY, CDR2 SVGAGI (reference sequence). The CDR3 reads CASSPGQGGGYTF. CDR3 DNA sequence: TGTGCCAGCAGTCCCGGACAGGGAGGCGGCTACACCTTC.

The chain joins TRBV5-1 to TRBJ1-5, with D possibly matching TRBD1 (5 bases). Looked up from germline, CDR1 is SGHRS and CDR2 is YFSETQ. V lost 0 bases and J 0 bases, leaving 10 bases between the germline ends. This CDR3 is built from 16 residues. CDR3 sequence (DNA): TGCGCCAGCAGCTTGGGATGGGGGGATAGCAATCAGCCCCAGCATTTT. It codes for CASSLGWGDSNQPQHF.